This TCR beta chain was documented in a study of T cell responses to AZD1222 COVID-19 vaccine. At the level of the study: Pooling covered second doses at about 4 or about 12 weeks. Overall study findings and caveats: Spike-specific TCR depth and breadth grew after two AZD1222 doses. At baseline, seropositivity was found in only five or six AZD1222 recipients. In a largely white British group with more females than males, clonal diversity was possibly underestimated.

CDR3 length: 15 amino acids. CDR1 SGHNT and CDR2 YENEEA come from the germline V gene. J lost 2 bases, V lost 2 bases, and 3 bases had no gene match. TCRdb keeps only in-frame clones here, not all; method: immunoSEQ multiplex PCR. The table includes roughly 92,000 clones, about 90% detected once. On this clone: Its antigen is currently unknown.

The chain has TRBV11-3 and TRBJ2-1; 7 bases align to TRBD2. Here the sequenced sample was peripheral blood, taken on day 0 of AZD1222 vaccination. The receptor's source is an adult in good health. Here the CDR3 DNA reads TGTGCCAGCAGCTTACAGGGAGGGGCCTACAATGAGCAGTTCTTC. As protein: CASSLQGGAYNEQFF.